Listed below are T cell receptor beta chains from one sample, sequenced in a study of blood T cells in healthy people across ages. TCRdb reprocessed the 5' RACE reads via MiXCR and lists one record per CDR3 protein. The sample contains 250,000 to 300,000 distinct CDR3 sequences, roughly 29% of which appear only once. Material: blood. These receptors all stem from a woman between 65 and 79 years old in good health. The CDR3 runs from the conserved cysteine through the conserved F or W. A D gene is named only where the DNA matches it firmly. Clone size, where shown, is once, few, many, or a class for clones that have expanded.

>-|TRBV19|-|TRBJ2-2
CASSIVGGNTGELFF
TGTGCCAGTAGTATTGTCGGCGGGAACACCGGGGAGCTGTTTTTT
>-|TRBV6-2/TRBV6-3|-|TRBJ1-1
CASSYLPSPSRNTEAFF
TGTGCCAGCAGTTACTTACCTTCCCCAAGCCGGAACACTGAAGCTTTCTTT
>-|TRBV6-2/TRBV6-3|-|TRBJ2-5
CASRPTLRGQETQYF
TGTGCCAGCAGACCGACCCTCCGAGGGCAAGAGACCCAGTACTTC
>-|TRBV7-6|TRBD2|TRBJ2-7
CASSLGAGGGAYEQYF
TGTGCCAGCAGCTTAGGGGCGGGAGGAGGGGCCTACGAGCAGTACTTC
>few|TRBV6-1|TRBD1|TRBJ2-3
CASRAGVGQGTVADTQYF
TGTGCCAGCAGGGCCGGTGTCGGACAGGGGACAGTGGCAGATACGCAGTATTTT
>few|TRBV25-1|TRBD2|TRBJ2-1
CASSQKTSGKGNEQFF
TGTGCCAGCAGCCAAAAGACTAGCGGAAAGGGAAATGAGCAGTTCTTC
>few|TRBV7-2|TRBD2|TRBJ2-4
CASSLGGDKNIQYF
TGTGCCAGCAGCTTGGGAGGGGACAAAAACATTCAGTACTTC
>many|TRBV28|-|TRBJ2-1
CASSQGGSYNEQFF
TGTGCCAGCAGTCAAGGGGGCTCCTACAATGAGCAGTTCTTC
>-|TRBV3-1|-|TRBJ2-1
CASSRAHNEQFF
TGTGCCAGCAGCCGTGCTCACAATGAGCAGTTCTTC
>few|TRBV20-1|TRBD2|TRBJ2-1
CSAAGTSSYNEQFF
TGCAGTGCGGCCGGGACTAGTAGCTACAATGAGCAGTTCTTC
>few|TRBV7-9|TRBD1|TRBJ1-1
CASSFDQGGDTEAFF
TGTGCCAGCAGCTTTGACCAGGGGGGTGACACTGAAGCTTTCTTT
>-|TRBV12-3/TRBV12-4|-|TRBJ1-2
CASRPDAGYGYTF
TGTGCCAGCAGGCCGGACGCCGGCTATGGCTACACCTTC
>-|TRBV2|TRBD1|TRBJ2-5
CASNRGVETQYF
TGTGCCAGCAACAGGGGTGTGGAGACCCAGTACTTC